This T cell receptor beta chain emerged from a study of blood T cells in healthy people across ages. The V end lost 2 bases, the J end lost 2 bases, and 13 bases lay between the germline ends. Germline lookup yields CDR1 MNHEY and CDR2 SMNVEV (reference sequence). The CDR3 runs 15 residues. Then a second PCR, running roughly 7 to 11 cycles, was carried out with a sample-barcoded 5' primer and a J-beta primer mix. TCRdb called the 5' RACE reads again in MiXCR, with one record for every CDR3 protein. The sample records 1 million or so distinct CDR3 sequences, 35% to 50% being singletons. Concerning this clonotype: Its matching antigen is unknown.

Drawing of peripheral blood yielded roughly 9.3 milliliters from each donor. The study's findings and limits: Older age coincided with a roughly linear decline in TCR beta diversity per million T cells.

Sequenced: blood. V usage is TRBV27 and J usage is TRBJ2-7; D possibly corresponds to TRBD1 (5 bases). The origin of this receptor is a woman aged 55-69 years in good health. Written as DNA, the CDR3 is TGTGCCAGCAGTTTAAACGGGTTGGGGCCCTACGAGCAGTACTTC. Translation: CASSLNGLGPYEQYF.